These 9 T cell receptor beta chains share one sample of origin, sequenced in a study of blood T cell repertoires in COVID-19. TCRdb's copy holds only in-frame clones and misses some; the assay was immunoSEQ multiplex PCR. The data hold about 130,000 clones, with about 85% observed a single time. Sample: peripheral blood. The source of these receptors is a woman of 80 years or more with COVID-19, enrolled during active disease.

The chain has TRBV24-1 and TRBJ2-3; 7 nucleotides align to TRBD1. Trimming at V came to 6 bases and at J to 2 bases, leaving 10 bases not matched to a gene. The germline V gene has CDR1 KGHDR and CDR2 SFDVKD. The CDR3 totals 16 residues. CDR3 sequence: CATSPTGFGDTDTQYF. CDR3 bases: TGTGCCACCAGTCCGACAGGGTTCGGGGACACAGATACGCAGTATTTT.

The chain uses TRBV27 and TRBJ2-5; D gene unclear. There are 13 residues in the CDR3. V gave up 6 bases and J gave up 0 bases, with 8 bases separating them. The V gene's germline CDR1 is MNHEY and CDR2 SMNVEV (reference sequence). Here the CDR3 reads CASRGFNQETQYF. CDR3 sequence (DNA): TGTGCCAGCAGGGGCTTCAACCAAGAGACCCAGTACTTC.

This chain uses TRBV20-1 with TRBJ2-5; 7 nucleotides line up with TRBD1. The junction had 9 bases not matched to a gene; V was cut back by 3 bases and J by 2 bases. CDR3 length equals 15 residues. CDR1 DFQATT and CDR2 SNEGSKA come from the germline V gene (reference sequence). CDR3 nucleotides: TGCAGTGCTAGTCCTGGGACAGCATCACAAGAGACCCAGTACTTC. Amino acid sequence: CSASPGTASQETQYF.

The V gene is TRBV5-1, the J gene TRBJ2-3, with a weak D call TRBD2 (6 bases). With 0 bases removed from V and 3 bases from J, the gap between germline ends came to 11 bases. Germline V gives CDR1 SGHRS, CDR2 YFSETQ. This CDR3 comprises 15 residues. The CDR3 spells CASSLGGSGTDTQYF. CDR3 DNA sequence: TGCGCCAGCAGCTTGGGAGGTAGCGGTACAGATACGCAGTATTTT. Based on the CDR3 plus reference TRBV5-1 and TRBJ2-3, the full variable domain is KAGVTQTPRYLIKTRGQQVTLSCSPISGHRSVSWYQQTPGQGLQFLFEYFSETQRNKGNFPGRFSGRQFSNSRSEMNVSTLELGDSALYLCASSLGGSGTDTQYFGPGTRLTVL.

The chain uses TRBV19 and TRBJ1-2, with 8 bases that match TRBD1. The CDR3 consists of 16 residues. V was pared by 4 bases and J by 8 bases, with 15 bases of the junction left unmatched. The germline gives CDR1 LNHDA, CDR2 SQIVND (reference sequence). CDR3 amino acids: CASSTLSGTGLGGYTF. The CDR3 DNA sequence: TGTGCCAGTAGTACTTTATCCGGGACAGGCTTGGGCGGCTACACCTTC.

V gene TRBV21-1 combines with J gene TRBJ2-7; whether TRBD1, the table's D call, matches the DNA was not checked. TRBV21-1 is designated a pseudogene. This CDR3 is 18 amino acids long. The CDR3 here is CASSKKFETGGVGYEQYF. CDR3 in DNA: TGTGCCAGCAGCAAAAAGTTCGAGACAGGGGGAGTAGGTTACGAGCAGTACTTC.

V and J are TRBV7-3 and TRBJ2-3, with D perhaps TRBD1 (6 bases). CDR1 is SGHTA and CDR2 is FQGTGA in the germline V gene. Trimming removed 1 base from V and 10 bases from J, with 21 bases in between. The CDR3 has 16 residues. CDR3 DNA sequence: TGTGCCAGCAGCTTAATTGGCCGAGGACAGTCGGAAGCGCAGTATTTT. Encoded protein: CASSLIGRGQSEAQYF.

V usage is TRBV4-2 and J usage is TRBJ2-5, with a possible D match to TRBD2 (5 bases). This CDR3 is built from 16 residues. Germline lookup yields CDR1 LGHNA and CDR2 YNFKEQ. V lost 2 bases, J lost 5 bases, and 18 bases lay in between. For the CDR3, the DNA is TGTGCCAGCAGCCAAACCCGGCTTGTGGGGAGTGAGACCCAGTACTTC. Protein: CASSQTRLVGSETQYF.

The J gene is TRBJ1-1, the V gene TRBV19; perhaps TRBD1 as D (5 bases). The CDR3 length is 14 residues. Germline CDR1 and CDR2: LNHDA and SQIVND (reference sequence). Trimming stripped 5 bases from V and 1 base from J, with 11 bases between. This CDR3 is CASSSLTGNTEAFF. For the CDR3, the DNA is TGTGCCAGTAGTTCCCTCACAGGGAACACTGAAGCTTTCTTT. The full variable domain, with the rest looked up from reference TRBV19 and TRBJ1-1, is DGGITQSPKYLFRKEGQNVTLSCEQNLNHDAMYWYRQDPGQGLRLIYYSQIVNDFQKGDIAEGYSVSREKKESFPLTVTSAQKNPTAFYLCASSSLTGNTEAFFGQGTRLTVV.